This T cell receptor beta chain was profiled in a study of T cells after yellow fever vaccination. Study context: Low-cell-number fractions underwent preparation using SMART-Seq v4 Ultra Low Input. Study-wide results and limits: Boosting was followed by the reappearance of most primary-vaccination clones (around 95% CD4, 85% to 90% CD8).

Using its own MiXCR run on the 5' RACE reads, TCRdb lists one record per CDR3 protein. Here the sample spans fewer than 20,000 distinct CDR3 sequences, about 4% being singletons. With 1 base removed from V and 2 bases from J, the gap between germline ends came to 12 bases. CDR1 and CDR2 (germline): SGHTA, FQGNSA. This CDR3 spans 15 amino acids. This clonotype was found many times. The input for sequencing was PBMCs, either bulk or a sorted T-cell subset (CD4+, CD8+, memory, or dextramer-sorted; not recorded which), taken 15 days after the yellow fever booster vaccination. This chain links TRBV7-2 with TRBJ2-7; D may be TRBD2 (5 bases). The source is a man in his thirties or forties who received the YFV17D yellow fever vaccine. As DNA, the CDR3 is TGTGCCAGCAGCTTAGGGGCGGGTAAAGCCTACGAGCAGTACTTC. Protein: CASSLGAGKAYEQYF.